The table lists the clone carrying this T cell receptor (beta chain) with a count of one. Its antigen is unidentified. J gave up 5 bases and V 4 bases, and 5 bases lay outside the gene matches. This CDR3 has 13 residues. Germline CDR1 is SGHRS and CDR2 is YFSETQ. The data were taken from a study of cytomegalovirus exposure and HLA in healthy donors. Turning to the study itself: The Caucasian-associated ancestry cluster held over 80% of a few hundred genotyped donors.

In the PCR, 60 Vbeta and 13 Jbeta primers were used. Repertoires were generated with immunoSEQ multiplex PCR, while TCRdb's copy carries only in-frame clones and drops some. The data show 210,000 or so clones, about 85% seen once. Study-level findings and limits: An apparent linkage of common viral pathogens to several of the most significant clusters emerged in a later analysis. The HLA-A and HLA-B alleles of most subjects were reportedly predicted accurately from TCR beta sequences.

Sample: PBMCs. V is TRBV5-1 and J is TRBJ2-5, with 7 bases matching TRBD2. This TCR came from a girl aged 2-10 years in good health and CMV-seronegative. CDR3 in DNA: TGCGCCAGCAGCGAGACGCGGGGGGAGACCCAGTACTTC. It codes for CASSETRGETQYF.